This T cell receptor (beta chain) stems from a study of blood T cell repertoires in COVID-19. Study overall: Samples of COVID-19 (acute and convalescent) were obtained from the United States, Italy and Spain. From T cells, B-cell-depleted T cells, or PBMCs came the material, which was cDNA or gDNA.

Germline CDR1 SGHAT, CDR2 FQDESV (reference sequence). Deletions cut 1 base from V and 4 bases from J, with 8 bases between. CDR3 length equals 14 residues. Original data processing: By means of reference gene primer amplification, nucleated cell counts were estimated. Assay used: immunoSEQ multiplex PCR; TCRdb lists only in-frame clones, some missing. V and J calls and clone size are those listed in that table; D and trimming were worked out from the DNA. The sample shows fewer than 150,000 clones, 84% of them seen only once. This TCR derives from a human donor in a cohort sampled during active COVID-19. The genes are TRBV11-1 and TRBJ2-1; D ambiguous. The sequenced material came from peripheral blood. CDR3 region: CASSLGSEYNEQFF. DNA for the CDR3: TGTGCCAGCAGCTTAGGGTCCGAGTACAATGAGCAGTTCTTC.